The 26 T cell receptor beta chains below all came from one sample that was sequenced in a study of blood T cell repertoires in COVID-19. The assay was immunoSEQ multiplex PCR, and TCRdb's table has in-frame clones only and misses some. Of approximately 200,000 clones in the sample, over 80% are singletons; the top ten hold roughly 5.1%. Sequenced material: peripheral blood. These receptors all stem from a woman aged 30 to 39 with acute or convalescent COVID-19.

CDR3 amino acids: CASIRQGVNTEAFF. CDR3 DNA sequence: TGTGCCAGCATCAGACAGGGAGTGAACACTGAAGCTTTCTTT. The chain recombines TRBV2 with TRBJ1-1; 7 bases map to TRBD1. Germline CDR1 SNHLY, CDR2 FYNNEI. With 7 bases clipped from V and 0 bases from J, the junction kept 5 bases outside the gene matches. This CDR3 spans 14 amino acids.

This chain links TRBV30 with TRBJ1-1; D gene uncertain. Deletions cut 4 bases from V and 0 bases from J, with 12 bases between. CDR1 GTSNPN and CDR2 SVGIG come from the germline V gene (reference sequence). CDR3 length: 14 residues. The CDR3 DNA follows: TGTGCCTGGACCATGGACTTTTTGAACACTGAAGCTTTCTTT. Translated: CAWTMDFLNTEAFF.

This chain joins TRBV11-3 and TRBJ2-2, with D maybe TRBD1 (8 bases). The V end was cut by 5 bases, the J end by 4 bases, with 17 bases between. The CDR3 spans 16 residues. CDR1 SGHNT and CDR2 YENEEA come from the germline V gene. The CDR3, as DNA: TGTGCCAGCAGCAAACGGACAGGGAGGGGCACCGGGGAGCTGTTTTTT. Translated, it gives CASSKRTGRGTGELFF.

This chain joins TRBV14 and TRBJ2-1, with D perhaps TRBD1 (5 bases). The ends were cut back, 2 bases at V and 0 bases at J, with 14 bases in the middle. The CDR3 loop spans 17 amino acids. Germline assignment: CDR1 SGHDN and CDR2 FVKESK. The CDR3: CASSQFTGASSYNEQFF. DNA for the CDR3: TGTGCCAGCAGCCAATTTACAGGCGCGAGCTCCTACAATGAGCAGTTCTTC.

V is TRBV27 and J is TRBJ2-7; 11 positions match TRBD2. This CDR3 region has 17 residues. Germline V lookup: CDR1 MNHEY, CDR2 SMNVEV (reference sequence). Unmatched junction bases numbered 9, after V lost 5 bases and J lost 0 bases. CDR3 DNA: TGTGCCAGCAGTCCCATTAGTGGGACTAGCGGCTCCTACGAGCAGTACTTC. This sequence encodes CASSPISGTSGSYEQYF.

This chain connects TRBV20-1 to TRBJ1-5; tentatively, D is TRBD1 (5 bases). The germline V gene has CDR1 DFQATT and CDR2 SNEGSKA (reference sequence). V was pared by 6 bases and J by 5 bases, with 8 bases between. The CDR3 extends over 11 amino acids. CDR3 in amino acids: CSASRDQPQHF. The CDR3 nucleotides are TGCAGTGCAAGCAGGGATCAGCCCCAGCATTTT.

The CDR3: CASSPRLAGVGYNEQFF. DNA for the CDR3: TGTGCCAGCTCACCCCGACTGGCGGGAGTCGGTTACAATGAGCAGTTCTTC. This sequence joins TRBV18 and TRBJ2-1; 7 bases are a match to TRBD2. The germline V gene has CDR1 KGHSH and CDR2 LQKENI. This CDR3 has 17 residues. Germline trimming cut 3 bases from V and 4 bases from J; bases unmatched to any gene: 12.

This chain uses TRBV5-1 with TRBJ2-3; 8 bases are a match to TRBD2. Looked up from germline, CDR1 is SGHRS and CDR2 is YFSETQ. After removal of 0 bases from V and 6 bases from J, the junction contained 9 bases not matched to a gene. The CDR3 has 16 amino acids. As DNA, the CDR3 is TGCGCCAGCAGCTTGGACTCGGGAGGGCCATCTGATACGCAGTATTTT. This codes for CASSLDSGGPSDTQYF.

This clone was recorded only once. V is TRBV19 and J is TRBJ2-2, with 15 bases lining up with TRBD2. CDR3 length: 17 amino acids. Germline values: CDR1 LNHDA, CDR2 SQIVND (reference sequence). Trimming at V came to 4 bases and at J to 3 bases, leaving 3 bases not matched to a gene. Here the CDR3 reads CASSTGTSGRHTGELFF. DNA for the CDR3: TGTGCCAGTAGTACCGGGACTAGCGGGAGGCACACCGGGGAGCTGTTTTTT.

This clone was found once. The chain joins TRBV30 to TRBJ1-1; no firm D call. The CDR3 loop spans 14 amino acids. Trimming cost V 4 bases and J 4 bases, with 16 bases left between them. Germline assignment: CDR1 GTSNPN and CDR2 SVGIG (reference sequence). This CDR3 is CAWTRDRGPTEAFF. DNA of the CDR3: TGTGCCTGGACTCGAGATAGAGGTCCCACTGAAGCTTTCTTT.

This chain links TRBV3-1 (or the pseudogene TRBV3-2) with TRBJ2-3; 7 bases line up with TRBD2. The V gene end was trimmed by 4 bases and the J gene end by 1 base; junction bases not matched to a gene: 5. CDR3 size: 15 residues. CDR1 LGHDT and CDR2 YNNKEL come from the germline V gene (reference sequence). CDR3 DNA: TGTGCCAGCAGCCCCTACGCGGGGGGCACAGATACGCAGTATTTT. This translates into CASSPYAGGTDTQYF.

The chain employs TRBV5-4 and TRBJ1-1; TRBD1 aligns across 8 bases. V gave up 4 bases and J gave up 4 bases; unmatched junction bases: 9. The CDR3 sequence is 15 residues long. The germline V gene encodes CDR1 SGHNT and CDR2 YYREEE (reference sequence). CDR3 nucleotide sequence: TGTGCCAGCAGCGCATCCGCAGGGGGCGGCACTGAAGCTTTCTTT. The encoded protein is CASSASAGGGTEAFF.

This chain connects TRBV6-5 to TRBJ2-7, with 11 bases aligning to TRBD1. CDR3 length: 14 residues. J gave up 4 bases and V 6 bases, and 5 bases lay outside the gene matches. Per the germline V gene, CDR1 is MNHEY and CDR2 is SVGAGI. In DNA form, the CDR3 reads TGTGCCAGCAGGATGGACAGGGGGCCGTACGAGCAGTACTTC. It is translated as CASRMDRGPYEQYF.

The chain recombines TRBV14 with TRBJ2-2; D call uncertain. CDR3 length equals 14 residues. Germline CDR1 is SGHDN and CDR2 is FVKESK. The V gene lost 4 bases and the J gene lost 8 bases, with 14 bases spanning the gap. The CDR3 nucleotides read TGTGCCAGCAGCCCCCCCAGCCTAGTGGGGGAGCTGTTTTTT. Amino acid sequence: CASSPPSLVGELFF. Full variable domain (missing parts from reference TRBV14 and TRBJ2-2): EAGVTQFPSHSVIEKGQTVTLRCDPISGHDNLYWYRRVMGKEIKFLLHFVKESKQDESGMPNNRFLAERTGGTYSTLKVQPAELEDSGVYFCASSPPSLVGELFFGEGSRLTVL.

The rearrangement uses TRBV18 and TRBJ2-2; possible D gene TRBD2, 6 bases. The CDR3 is made up of 17 amino acids. Trimming removed 3 bases from V and 5 bases from J, with 19 bases in between. CDR1 and CDR2 (germline): KGHSH, LQKENI. CDR3 DNA sequence: TGTGCCAGCTCACCGAATCGAGGCCCTGGGAGGACCGGGGAGCTGTTTTTT. Translated, it gives CASSPNRGPGRTGELFF.

In its sample, this clone was seen once. V and J are TRBV6-1 and TRBJ1-5, with D perhaps TRBD1 (6 bases). The CDR3 extends over 15 amino acids. CDR1 is MNHNS, CDR2 SASEGT, per germline. V was clipped by 2 bases and J by 3 bases, with 11 bases between them. The CDR3 bases are TGTGCCAGCAGTGAACGCAGGGGCTACAATCAGCCCCAGCATTTT. It specifies CASSERRGYNQPQHF.

This sequence joins TRBV2 and TRBJ2-5; D is uncertain. The CDR3 totals 14 residues. Trimming pared 5 bases from V and 2 bases from J, leaving 12 bases between. Germline lookup yields CDR1 SNHLY and CDR2 FYNNEI. The CDR3 here is CASSNPRYQETQYF. For the CDR3, the DNA is TGTGCCAGCAGTAACCCCCGGTATCAAGAGACCCAGTACTTC.

This sequence joins TRBV2 and TRBJ1-1, with D maybe TRBD1 (6 bases). Trimming shortened V by 4 bases and J by 0 bases, and 9 bases separated the two germline ends. This CDR3 region has 14 residues. Per the germline V gene, CDR1 is SNHLY and CDR2 is FYNNEI. CDR3 in amino acids: CASSAGAMNTEAFF. Written as DNA, the CDR3 is TGTGCCAGCAGTGCAGGGGCGATGAACACTGAAGCTTTCTTT. Full variable domain (rest looked up from reference TRBV2 and TRBJ1-1): EPEVTQTPSHQVTQMGQEVILRCVPISNHLYFYWYRQILGQKVEFLVSFYNNEISEKSEIFDDQFSVERPDGSNFTLKIRSTKLEDSAMYFCASSAGAMNTEAFFGQGTRLTVV.

The chain couples TRBV29-1 to TRBJ1-2; tentative D call: TRBD1 (5 bases). Germline assignment: CDR1 SQVTM and CDR2 ANQGSEA. Trimming shortened V by 5 bases and J by 4 bases, and 14 bases separated the two germline ends. This CDR3 region has 13 residues. CDR3 in DNA: TGCAGCGTTCCGGACATCGAACCCTATGGCTACACCTTC. Residues: CSVPDIEPYGYTF.

The chain is built from TRBV28 and TRBJ1-3; D is possibly TRBD1 (6 bases). Looked up from germline, CDR1 is MDHEN and CDR2 is SYDVKM. V dropped 5 bases and J dropped 3 bases, with 11 bases sitting between them. The CDR3 is 14 amino acids. This CDR3 reads CASSTRGSGNTIYF. DNA of the CDR3: TGTGCCAGCAGTACCAGGGGAAGTGGAAACACCATATATTTT.

V gene TRBV29-1 combines with J gene TRBJ2-5; no definite D call. Per the germline V gene, CDR1 is SQVTM and CDR2 is ANQGSEA. This CDR3 contains 11 residues. V lost 7 bases to trimming and J lost 3 bases, with 9 bases between them. CDR3 loop: CSAAPEETQYF. CDR3 sequence (DNA): TGCAGCGCCGCCCCGGAAGAGACCCAGTACTTC.

The chain recombines TRBV6-2 or TRBV6-3 with TRBJ2-2, with D possibly TRBD1 on 6 matching bases. Per germline, CDR1 MNHEY and CDR2 SVGEGT. This CDR3 contains 17 residues. Trimming removed 3 bases from V and 1 base from J, with 15 bases in between. The CDR3 spells CASSYGTSRRNTGELFF. Here the CDR3 DNA reads TGTGCCAGCAGTTATGGGACATCGAGACGGAACACCGGGGAGCTGTTTTTT.

This chain links TRBV29-1 with TRBJ1-5, with 8 bases identical to TRBD1. Germline assignment: CDR1 SQVTM and CDR2 ANQGSEA. V lost 5 bases and J lost 7; bases outside the gene matches: 10. CDR3 length equals 14 residues. The CDR3 coding sequence is TGCAGCGTTAGTATTCAGGGGGCAGGACAGCCCCAGCATTTT. Its protein is CSVSIQGAGQPQHF. The full variable domain, rest sourced from reference TRBV29-1 and TRBJ1-5, is SAVISQKPSRDICQRGTSLTIQCQVDSQVTMMFWYRQQPGQSLTLIATANQGSEATYESGFVIDKFPISRPNLTFSTLTVSNMSPEDSSIYLCSVSIQGAGQPQHFGDGTRLSIL.

The chain uses TRBV13 and TRBJ2-2, with 8 bases aligning to TRBD1. J was trimmed by 7 bases and V by 5 bases; bases with no gene match: 15. There are 17 residues in the CDR3. The V gene's germline CDR1 is PRHDT and CDR2 FYEKMQ (reference sequence). Written as DNA, the CDR3 is TGTGCCAGCAGCCCACCTCCAGGACAGGGTCAGGTCGGGGAGCTGTTTTTT. It yields the protein CASSPPPGQGQVGELFF.

This CDR3 is CASSYGLVGYNEQFF. As DNA, the CDR3 is TGTGCCAGCAGCTACGGACTAGTCGGCTACAATGAGCAGTTCTTC. The chain couples TRBV7-3 to TRBJ2-1; 7 bases are shared with TRBD2. Germline lookup yields CDR1 SGHTA and CDR2 FQGTGA. V lost 4 bases and J lost 3; bases outside the gene matches: 6. The CDR3 runs 15 residues.

This chain uses TRBV11-2 with TRBJ2-1, with TRBD2 as a possible D gene (5 bases). V lost 4 bases, J lost 5 bases, and 18 bases lay in between. This CDR3 is 16 amino acids long. The germline gives CDR1 SGHAT, CDR2 FQNNGV. Here the CDR3 DNA reads TGTGCCAGCAGCTCACCTTCAAGGCGAGGGAACAATGAGCAGTTCTTC. It encodes CASSSPSRRGNNEQFF.